This TCR beta chain was found in a study of shared clonotypes between healthy human individuals (dated by TCRdb to 2020 to 2022). Study-wide context: The cohort included three men and a couple of women between 18 and 49 years of age. Per donor, leukapheresis produced somewhere between about 0.9 and 10 billion PBMCs. For each donor, CD4 naive and CD4 memory were each run on three plates, CD8 naive on two plates, and CD8 memory on one plate. Different laboratories and diverse techniques were used to prepare libraries and sequence TCR repertoires, to increase sequencing depth and limit assay-specific biases. Blood TCR repertoires of 5 or 6 healthy adults were deeply sequenced to estimate repertoire size and the extent of clonotype sharing between individuals.

What the work shows at the level of the full study, not this receptor alone: Sampling was restricted to blood, and TCR repertoires in tissues likely differ from the TCR repertoires found in blood. Larger estimated clonotype richness was generally found for naive subsets than for memory subsets. Pairwise subsampling indicated that sequencing depth was expected to affect the degree of clonotype sharing among donors. Even with the large sequencing depth, rarefaction of the sorted-subset datasets indicated that sequencing was incomplete. When a handful of donors were compared, the shared fraction of clonotypes was about 5.5% for naive CD4, approximately 3.5% for naive CD8, roughly 2.5% for memory CD4, and 0.3% to 0.5% for memory CD8. Compared with non-shared clonotypes, clonotypes shared by all four sorted-subset donors had higher generation probabilities. The small number of donors limited the genetic and exposure-history diversity represented.

The donors were healthy, HIV-negative adults with no recently reported acute infections or vaccinations. Every donor was a Caucasian adult residing in Nashville, Tennessee, USA. CD4+ T cells were enriched by magnetic negative selection, after which naive cells were positively selected on CD45RA and the negative fraction was taken as the memory subset. Blood was collected by leukapheresis, and PBMCs were isolated by Ficoll-Histopaque density gradient centrifugation and then cryopreserved in liquid nitrogen vapor phase. Analytical flow cytometry was used to check the purity and quantity of each magnetically sorted T cell population. Genomic DNA was isolated from every sorted fraction and measured by UV absorbance on a Nanodrop 2000c. Using the deep immunoSEQ assay, TCR CDR3 regions were amplified from genomic DNA by multiplex PCR. For each cell subset, the extracted genomic DNA was distributed evenly across all wells of several immunoSEQ 96-well plates, and each plate served as one replicate. For sorted subsets, each replicate PCR was loaded with approximately 0.2 ug genomic DNA, equivalent to about 30,000 T cell genomes. Purified libraries were quantified with a Qubit 3.0 fluorometer, sized on a Bioanalyzer 2100, and re-quantified with the KAPA Library Quantification kit. Every immunoSEQ 96-well plate was sequenced on a dedicated single-read 150-cycle Illumina NextSeq 550 flow cell. The original pipeline was this. The immunoSEQ output contained only junctional sequences without quality scores, so filtering could not match that applied to full-length reads. To assign V/J genes and CDR3, sequences were annotated using PyIR, a Python wrapper for IgBLAST v1.9, with IMGT germline references. Reads were removed for weak V/J assignments (E-value above 1e-6), missing CDR3, stop codons, out-of-frame junctions, or ambiguous translated residues. A V3J clonotype was defined by an identical inferred V gene, J gene, and CDR3 amino acid sequence. Percentage overlap between repertoires was calculated by dividing the number of shared unique clonotypes by the size of the smaller repertoire. Richness of each repertoire was evaluated using RTK rarefaction, the Chao1 estimator, and Recon v2.1 estimates of unobserved clonotypes. For all TCRbeta clonotypes obtained by the gDNA method from four donors, generation probabilities were computed with OLGA. TCRdb took this table from immuneACCESS and kept in-frame rearrangements with V and J called. Such tables lack part of the clones; where checked against another copy, unresolved V genes explain under half of the gap, and the rest is unexplained. The V and J calls and the clone size are those of that table, but D and trimming were determined from the DNA. Counted in this sample were hundreds of thousands of clones; around 73% of them appeared once. The top ten clonotypes cover 1.5% to 2% of the sample.

As to this clone: Its antigen specificity is not known. Base quality data are lacking; no much larger clone is found one base away.

The CDR3 goes from the cysteine to the phenylalanine over 14 residues. Only the CDR3 region is kept as DNA, spanning 42 bases read in frame from base 1. V is pared back by 6 bases and J by 0 bases, with 11 bases lying between the germline termini. CDR1 SNHLY and CDR2 FYNNEI were looked up in the germline V gene. Material for sequencing was memory CD4+ T cells sorted from blood. The cell subset or site tag for this specimen amounts to: CD45RA-negative fraction. The sequence was collected from a woman under 40 in good health. The chain was built from TRBV2 and TRBJ1-1; no D segment can be confidently identified. The CDR3 protein is CASRQMLLNTEAFF. In nucleotide form, the sequence is TGTGCCAGCAGACAAATGCTTTTGAACACTGAAGCTTTCTTT.